Listed here are 20 T cell receptor beta chains from one sample, sequenced in a study of CD8+ T cells in alopecia areata. TCR sequencing used cDNA made by reverse transcription of extracted RNA. The data were produced by immunoSEQ multiplex PCR, yet TCRdb's version contains in-frame clones alone and is incomplete. Among some 130,000 clones listed, about 46% were seen once. The sequences come from CD8+ T cells sorted from blood, collected at week 0. These receptors were collected from a human donor with alopecia areata.

This clone was found a few times. This chain links TRBV5-1 with TRBJ2-5; D is undetermined. The germline CDR1 and CDR2 sequences are SGHRS and YFSETQ. The CDR3 extends over 16 amino acids. V was shortened by 0 bases and J by 2 bases, with 14 bases between the two germline ends. CDR3 nucleotide sequence: TGCGCCAGCAGCTTGGATAGCACGTTCCTTCAAGAGACCCAGTACTTC. It encodes CASSLDSTFLQETQYF.

The chain has TRBV4-1 and TRBJ2-6, with D perhaps given as TRBD1 or TRBD2 (5 bases each). The CDR3 covers 17 residues. Trimming removed 2 bases at V and 4 bases at J, with 15 bases between. Germline V gene data show CDR1 as MGHRA and CDR2 as YSYEKL. The CDR3 protein is CASSQPLGAEGANVLTF. For the CDR3, the DNA is TGCGCCAGCAGCCAACCCCTCGGGGCAGAGGGGGCCAACGTCCTGACTTTC.

J is TRBJ1-5 and V is TRBV10-3; tentatively, D is TRBD1 (6 bases). The CDR3 totals 14 residues. Looked up from germline, CDR1 is ENHRY and CDR2 is SYGVKD. Trimming removed 3 bases from V and 5 bases from J, with 11 bases in between. The CDR3 loop reads CAISEPGADQPQHF. CDR3 in DNA: TGTGCCATCAGTGAACCAGGGGCTGATCAGCCCCAGCATTTT.

This clone was detected a few times. J is TRBJ1-2 and V is TRBV5-4, with D hard to call. Trimming left V 1 base short and J 8 bases short, with 15 bases between. The CDR3 length is 14 residues. The germline V gene encodes CDR1 SGHNT and CDR2 YYREEE (reference sequence). CDR3 residues: CASSLSALRRGYTF. CDR3 bases: TGTGCCAGCAGCTTGTCGGCATTGAGACGCGGCTACACCTTC.

This chain links TRBV4-1 with TRBJ2-1, with 8 bases lining up with TRBD1. The CDR3 loop spans 14 amino acids. Germline V gene sequence: CDR1 MGHRA, CDR2 YSYEKL. The V and J ends lost 1 base and 9 bases, in that order; junction bases with no gene match: 5. CDR3 coding DNA: TGCGCCAGCAGCCAAGGCCAGGGGGCGGGTGAGCAGTTCTTC. Protein: CASSQGQGAGEQFF.

This clone was observed a few times. The chain employs TRBV10-3 and TRBJ2-3, with D uncertain. CDR1 and CDR2 from the germline V gene are ENHRY and SYGVKD. The CDR3 runs 16 residues. V was shortened by 3 bases and J by 0 bases, with 13 bases between the two germline ends. This CDR3 reads CAISEATVASTDTQYF. CDR3 coding DNA: TGTGCCATCAGTGAAGCTACTGTGGCTAGCACAGATACGCAGTATTTT.

This clone was seen a few times. The rearrangement uses TRBV19 and TRBJ1-5, with a weak D call TRBD1 (6 bases). CDR1 and CDR2 from the germline V gene are LNHDA and SQIVND (reference sequence). V was pared by 8 bases and J by 3 bases, with 11 bases between. The CDR3 runs to 13 residues. The CDR3: CASVQGYNQPQHF. In nucleotides, the CDR3 is TGTGCCAGTGTGCAGGGGTACAATCAGCCCCAGCATTTT.

Written as DNA, the CDR3 is TGCAGCGGGATAGGGGAGACCCAGTACTTC. Its translation is CSGIGETQYF. This rearrangement joins TRBV29-1 to TRBJ2-5; no clear D gene. The CDR3 covers 10 residues. Germline CDR1 reads SQVTM; CDR2 reads ANQGSEA. V lost 7 bases and J 5 bases, leaving 8 bases between the germline ends.

The V call is TRBV5-1, the J call TRBJ2-7; 11 bases match TRBD2. CDR3 length: 17 residues. Germline assignment: CDR1 SGHRS and CDR2 YFSETQ. The trim removed 0 bases at V and 3 bases at J, leaving 8 bases unmatched. CDR3 in DNA: TGCGCCAGCAGCTTGGCCGTGACTAGCGGGACTTACTACGAGCAGTACTTC. This encodes CASSLAVTSGTYYEQYF.

Written as DNA, the CDR3 is TGTGCCAGCAGCTTAGGACGGGGTGTAAAGGTGGGAACCAAAAACATTCAGTACTTC. This gives the protein CASSLGRGVKVGTKNIQYF. The chain carries TRBV7-6 and TRBJ2-4; D is possibly TRBD2 (5 bases). V was shortened by 1 base and J by 2 bases, with 21 bases between the two germline ends. The CDR3 is 19 amino acids. Looked up from germline, CDR1 is SGHVS and CDR2 is FNYEAQ. The full variable domain, rest sourced from reference TRBV7-6 and TRBJ2-4, is GAGVSQSPRYKVTKRGQDVALRCDPISGHVSLYWYRQALGQGPEFLTYFNYEAQQDKSGLPNDRFSAERPEGSISTLTIQRTEQRDSAMYRCASSLGRGVKVGTKNIQYFGAGTRLSVL.

This clone turned up a few times. The chain recombines TRBV4-1 with TRBJ2-5, with TRBD1 matching 9 bases. Trimming cost V 1 base and J 5 bases; bases outside gene matches: 8. The CDR3 loop spans 16 amino acids. Germline V gene data show CDR1 as MGHRA and CDR2 as YSYEKL. The CDR3 region has the DNA TGCGCCAGCAGCCAAGCCCCGGGACAGGGCTCTGAGACCCAGTACTTC. Translation: CASSQAPGQGSETQYF.

This clone was seen just once. The J gene is TRBJ2-7, the V gene TRBV30; 7 bases agree with TRBD1. V was pared by 6 bases and J by 2 bases, with 7 bases of the junction left unmatched. CDR1 GTSNPN and CDR2 SVGIG come from the germline V gene (reference sequence). The CDR3 runs 13 residues. CDR3 loop: CACHWDSPYEQYF. The CDR3 DNA sequence: TGTGCCTGTCACTGGGACAGCCCCTACGAGCAGTACTTC. Full variable domain (remainder filled in from reference TRBV30 and TRBJ2-7): SQTIHQWPATLVQPVGSPLSLECTVEGTSNPNLYWYRQAAGRGLQLLFYSVGIGQISSEVPQNLSASRPQDRQFILSSKKLLLSDSGFYLCACHWDSPYEQYFGPGTRLTVT.

The chain is built from TRBV27 and TRBJ2-7, with D maybe TRBD1 (5 bases). The CDR3 contains 14 residues. CDR1 MNHEY and CDR2 SMNVEV come from the germline V gene (reference sequence). V dropped 4 bases and J dropped 4 bases, with 14 bases sitting between them. The CDR3 nucleotides read TGTGCCAGCAGTTCAAGGGGCGGCCTTTACGAGCAGTACTTC. This translates into CASSSRGGLYEQYF.

V and J are TRBV15 and TRBJ2-3, with D tentatively TRBD2 (6 bases). The CDR3 is made up of 16 amino acids. With 5 bases removed from V and 4 bases from J, the gap between germline ends came to 19 bases. The germline V gene encodes CDR1 LNHNV and CDR2 YYDKDF (reference sequence). The DNA for the CDR3 is TGTGCCACCAGCCTGGGGACTTCCCGGGCAGCAGATACGCAGTATTTT. It is translated as CATSLGTSRAADTQYF.

This clone was counted only a few times. Other DNA sequences in the sample encode the same CDR3. The CDR3 coding sequence is TGCGCCAGCAGCTTGGAAGGTTCCTACGAGCAGTACTTC. It codes for CASSLEGSYEQYF. V gene TRBV5-1 combines with J gene TRBJ2-7; D gene unclear. CDR1 SGHRS and CDR2 YFSETQ come from the germline V gene. The V gene lost 0 bases and the J gene lost 1 base, with 5 bases spanning the gap. The CDR3 spans 13 residues.

This clone appeared a few times. CDR3 loop: CASSTPEQGWAGELFF. The CDR3 bases are TGTGCCAGTAGTACCCCCGAACAGGGTTGGGCCGGGGAGCTGTTTTTT. The J gene is TRBJ2-2, the V gene TRBV19; D is possibly TRBD1 (6 bases). The CDR3 covers 16 residues. The V and J ends lost 4 bases and 6 bases respectively, with 18 bases between them. Germline V gives CDR1 LNHDA, CDR2 SQIVND (reference sequence). Complete variable domain (other parts from reference TRBV19 and TRBJ2-2): DGGITQSPKYLFRKEGQNVTLSCEQNLNHDAMYWYRQDPGQGLRLIYYSQIVNDFQKGDIAEGYSVSREKKESFPLTVTSAQKNPTAFYLCASSTPEQGWAGELFFGEGSRLTVL.

This rearrangement joins TRBV5-6 to TRBJ2-7; D unclear. The CDR3 loop spans 13 amino acids. Looked up from germline, CDR1 is SGHDT and CDR2 is YYEEEE. Trimming pared 0 bases from V and 5 bases from J, leaving 9 bases between. The CDR3 coding sequence is TGTGCCAGCAGCTTGGAGGGAAACCACGAGCAGTACTTC. Translated: CASSLEGNHEQYF. The full variable domain, rest sourced from reference TRBV5-6 and TRBJ2-7, is DAGVTQSPTHLIKTRGQQVTLRCSPKSGHDTVSWYQQALGQGPQFIFQYYEEEERQRGNFPDRFSGHQFPNYSSELNVNALLLGDSALYLCASSLEGNHEQYFGPGTRLTVT.

The rearrangement uses TRBV9 and TRBJ1-1, with TRBD1 as a possible D gene (5 bases). The length of the CDR3 is 13 residues. The germline V gene encodes CDR1 SGDLS and CDR2 YYNGEE. Trimming pared 3 bases from V and 6 bases from J, leaving 12 bases between. CDR3 DNA: TGTGCCAGCAGCGCCGGGACCCCGCCTGAAGCTTTCTTT. This sequence encodes CASSAGTPPEAFF.

DNA for the CDR3: TGTGCCAGCAGTGTCTTACTAGGGGGCGAGCAGTACTTC. It encodes CASSVLLGGEQYF. The rearrangement links TRBV27 to TRBJ2-7; TRBD1 might be the D (6 bases). Trimming removed 5 bases from V and 6 bases from J, with 14 bases in between. Germline V gives CDR1 MNHEY, CDR2 SMNVEV (reference sequence). CDR3 length equals 13 residues.

This clone was seen a handful of times. J is TRBJ1-6 and V is TRBV2, with D uncertain. This CDR3 is 9 amino acids long. Germline CDR1 reads SNHLY; CDR2 reads FYNNEI. V lost 8 bases to trimming and J lost 11 bases, with 4 bases between them. The CDR3 reads CASYPPLHF. The CDR3 nucleotides are TGTGCCAGCTATCCACCCCTCCACTTT.